The 5 T cell receptor beta chains reported below all come from one sample, sequenced in a study of T cells in Graves' hyperthyroidism and ophthalmopathy. RNA transcripts provided the source from which TCR beta CDR3 regions were amplified. A first-round RT-PCR of the TCR CDR3 used the HTBI primer set. MiXCR, run by TCRdb on the multiplex PCR reads, gives a single entry per CDR3 protein. The repertoire holds some 620,000 distinct CDR3 sequences, with 15% to 20% as singletons. Sequenced sample: blood. The receptors were sampled from a woman aged 25 to 39 with Graves' hyperthyroidism.

In this sample, this clonotype turned up many times. V is TRBV20-1 and J is TRBJ1-5, with a weak D call TRBD1 (5 bases). Germline-derived CDR1 and CDR2 are DFQATT and SNEGSKA (reference sequence). The V and J ends lost 6 bases and 7 bases respectively, with 19 bases between them. This CDR3 is 14 amino acids long. The CDR3 bases are TGCAGTGCCAATATCCCATGGGGACGGCAGCCCCAGCATTTT. It is translated as CSANIPWGRQPQHF.

This clonotype was seen only a few times. The chain combines TRBV5-1 with TRBJ2-3, with 7 bases identical to TRBD2. J gave up 2 bases and V 5 bases, and 8 bases lay outside the gene matches. Germline CDR1 and CDR2: SGHRS and YFSETQ. The CDR3 spans 15 residues. In DNA form, the CDR3 reads TGCGCCAGCAGACACCAGCGGGGACCCACAGATACGCAGTATTTT. It yields the protein CASRHQRGPTDTQYF. Complete variable domain (other parts from reference TRBV5-1 and TRBJ2-3): KAGVTQTPRYLIKTRGQQVTLSCSPISGHRSVSWYQQTPGQGLQFLFEYFSETQRNKGNFPGRFSGRQFSNSRSEMNVSTLELGDSALYLCASRHQRGPTDTQYFGPGTRLTVL.

Many counts were recorded for this clonotype. The chain carries TRBV7-2 and TRBJ2-3, with a possible D match to TRBD1 (6 bases). This CDR3 has 13 residues. V was pared by 5 bases and J by 6 bases, with 12 bases between. Per germline, CDR1 SGHTA and CDR2 FQGNSA. In DNA form, the CDR3 reads TGTGCCAGCAGCCCCGGGACATGGGATACGCAGTATTTT. Translation: CASSPGTWDTQYF.

The chain combines TRBV6-1 with TRBJ1-1; D is perhaps TRBD1 (5 bases). The CDR3 is made up of 17 amino acids. The V end lost 3 bases, the J end lost 3 bases, and 20 bases lay between the germline ends. In germline, CDR1 is MNHNS, CDR2 SASEGT. DNA of the CDR3: TGTGCCAGCAGTGAGTTGTTGGGACCTCCGGGGGACACTGAAGCTTTCTTT. Translating it yields CASSELLGPPGDTEAFF.

The genes are TRBV6-1 and TRBJ1-3; no definite D call. Germline V CDR1 and CDR2: MNHNS, SASEGT. Between the trimmed V and J ends, which lost 7 bases and 0 bases, there was a span of 13 bases. The CDR3 has 15 residues. CDR3: CASTREAGSGNTIYF. The CDR3 region has the DNA TGTGCCAGCACCCGAGAGGCTGGCTCTGGAAACACCATATATTTT.